A single sample is the source of the 2 T cell receptor beta chains below, sequenced in a study of T-cell reconstitution after alpha-beta-depleted transplantation in children. The authors prepared the TCRbeta library with unique molecular identifiers. TCRdb re-analysed the PCR reads in MiXCR, keeping a single row per CDR3 protein. Counted here are approximately 980,000 distinct CDR3 sequences, under 30% occurring once; the ten biggest clones make up roughly 27%. The sequencing here drew on PBMCs, mostly from graft donor cells, taken 360 days after TCRalphabeta/CD19-depleted stem cell transplant. Receptor source: a boy in the first two years of life who had a stem cell transplant for SCID, so the T cells may come from the graft donor.

This chain connects TRBV29-1 to TRBJ1-2; D ambiguous. Germline-derived CDR1 and CDR2 are SQVTM and ANQGSEA. V lost 4 bases, J lost 4 bases, and 16 bases lay in between. This CDR3 is 14 amino acids long. CDR3 in amino acids: CSVGAAIESYGYTF. Here the CDR3 DNA reads TGCAGCGTTGGGGCGGCCATCGAATCCTATGGCTACACCTTC.

This clonotype was seen many times. V and J are TRBV5-1 and TRBJ2-3; D possibly matches TRBD1 or TRBD2 (5 bases each). Germline-derived CDR1 and CDR2 are SGHRS and YFSETQ. This CDR3 contains 16 residues. Trimming took off 4 bases at V and 0 bases at J, with 15 bases between the two ends. The CDR3 loop is CASSPWDVPSTDTQYF. CDR3 coding DNA: TGCGCCAGCAGCCCATGGGACGTCCCTAGCACAGATACGCAGTATTTT.